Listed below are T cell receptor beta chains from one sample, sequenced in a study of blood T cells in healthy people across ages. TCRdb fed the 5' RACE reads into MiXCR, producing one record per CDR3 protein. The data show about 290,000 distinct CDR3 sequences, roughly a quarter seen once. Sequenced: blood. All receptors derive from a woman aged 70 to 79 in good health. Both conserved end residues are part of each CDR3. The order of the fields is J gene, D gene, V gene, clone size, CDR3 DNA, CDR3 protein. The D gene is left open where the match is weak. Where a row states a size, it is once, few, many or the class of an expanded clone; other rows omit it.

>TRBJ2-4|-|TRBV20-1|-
TGCAGTGCTAGAGTAGTGGGGTCTAAAAACATTCAGTACTTC
CSARVVGSKNIQYF
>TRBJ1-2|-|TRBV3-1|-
TGTGCCAGCAGCTCCCAGCGGACCGTCTCCTATGGCTACACCTTC
CASSSQRTVSYGYTF
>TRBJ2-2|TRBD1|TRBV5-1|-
TGCGCCAGCAGCTTGGTTGTGGACAGGGTGACCGGGGAGCTGTTTTTT
CASSLVVDRVTGELFF
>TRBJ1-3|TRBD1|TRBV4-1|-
TGCGCCAGCAGCCAAGGGGCTACAGGGGGCTCTGGAAACACCATATATTTT
CASSQGATGGSGNTIYF
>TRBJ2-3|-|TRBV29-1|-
TGCAGCGTTGATTACAAGAACACAGATACGCAGTATTTT
CSVDYKNTDTQYF
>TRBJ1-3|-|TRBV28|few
TGTGCCAGCAGTTCACCAACAGGGTCTTATGGAAACACCATATATTTT
CASSSPTGSYGNTIYF
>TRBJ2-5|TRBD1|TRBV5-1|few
TGCGCCAGCAGATTGAAGGGACAGGGCCAAGAGACCCAGTACTTC
CASRLKGQGQETQYF
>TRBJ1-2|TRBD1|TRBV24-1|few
TGTGCCACCAGTGAGGCCGACAGGGAAGAGCGGGGCTACACCTTC
CATSEADREERGYTF
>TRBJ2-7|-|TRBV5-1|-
TGCGCCAGCAGCAGATCAGGAGGGTCCTACGAGCAGTACTTC
CASSRSGGSYEQYF
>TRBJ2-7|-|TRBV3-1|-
TGTGCCAGCAGCACCGACAGGTCCGCCTACGAGCAGTACTTC
CASSTDRSAYEQYF
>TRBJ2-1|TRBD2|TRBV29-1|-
TGCAGCGTTGAAGATCCTCGTACTACGCTAGCGGGAAATGAGCAGTTCTTC
CSVEDPRTTLAGNEQFF
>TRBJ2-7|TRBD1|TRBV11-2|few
TGTGCCAGCAGCTTCGCGACAGGGGCCTACGAGCAGTACTTC
CASSFATGAYEQYF
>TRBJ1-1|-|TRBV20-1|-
TGCAGTGCTACCGGGCCCCATGGGACTGAAGCTTTCTTT
CSATGPHGTEAFF
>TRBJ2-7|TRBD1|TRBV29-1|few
TGCAGCGGAGGACAGGGTCGCTACGAGCAGTACTTC
CSGGQGRYEQYF
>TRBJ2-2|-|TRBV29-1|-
TGCAGCGTTGACGAGGGCACCGGGGAGCTGTTTTTT
CSVDEGTGELFF
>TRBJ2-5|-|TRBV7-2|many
TGTGCCAGCAGCCCCAGCGGGCTCGGAGAGACCCAGTACTTC
CASSPSGLGETQYF
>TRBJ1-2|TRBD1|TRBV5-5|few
TGTGCCAGCAGCTCCCCCGGGACAGCCATTATGACCGGCTACACCTTC
CASSSPGTAIMTGYTF
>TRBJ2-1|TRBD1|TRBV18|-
TGTGCCAGCTCATCACTGGCGACAGGGGATTACAATGAGCAGTTCTTC
CASSSLATGDYNEQFF
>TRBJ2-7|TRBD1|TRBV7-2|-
TGTGCCAGCAGCCCTAACCGGGACAGCTACGAGCAGTACTTC
CASSPNRDSYEQYF
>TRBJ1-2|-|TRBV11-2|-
TGTGCCAGCAGCTTAGTTCTGGGGACGGATGGCTACACCTTC
CASSLVLGTDGYTF
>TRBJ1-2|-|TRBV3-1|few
TGTGCCAGCAGCCAAGGTACGGGGGGCTCCAGGTATGACTACACCTTC
CASSQGTGGSRYDYTF
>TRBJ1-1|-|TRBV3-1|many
TGTGCCAGCAGCCAATTTAAGGGACGGGGGGCTGAAGCTTTCTTT
CASSQFKGRGAEAFF
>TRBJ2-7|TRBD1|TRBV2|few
TGTGCCAGTCAACCGGGACAGAGCACCTACGAGCAGTACTTC
CASQPGQSTYEQYF
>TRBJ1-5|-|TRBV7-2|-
TGTGCCAGCAGCTCCACGCCCGGGCCCCAGCATTTT
CASSSTPGPQHF
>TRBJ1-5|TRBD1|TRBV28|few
TGTGCCAGCGGGGGACAGGGGGCGGACCAGCCCCAGCATTTT
CASGGQGADQPQHF
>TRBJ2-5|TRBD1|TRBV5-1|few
TGCGCCAGCAGCTCTGGACAGGAACAAGAGACCCAGTACTTC
CASSSGQEQETQYF
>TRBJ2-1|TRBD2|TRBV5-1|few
TGCGCCAGCAGAAGGGTAGGGACTAGCGGGTACAATGAGCAGTTCTTC
CASRRVGTSGYNEQFF
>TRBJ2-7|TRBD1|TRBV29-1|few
TGCAGCGTACAAAATGCCGGGACAGTGTACGAGCAGTACTTC
CSVQNAGTVYEQYF
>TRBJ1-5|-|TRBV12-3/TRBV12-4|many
TGTGCCAGCATGGAGGTGGGCAATCAGCCCCAGCATTTT
CASMEVGNQPQHF
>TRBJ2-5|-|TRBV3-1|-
TGTGCCAGCAGCCATGAGGCAGGGAGGGAGACCCAGTACTTC
CASSHEAGRETQYF
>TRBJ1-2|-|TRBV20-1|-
TGCAGTGCTAGGGACAAAGACTATGGCTACACCTTC
CSARDKDYGYTF
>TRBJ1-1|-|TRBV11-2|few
TGTGCCAGCAGCTTATCCGGGACTACGACGGTAGCTTTCTTT
CASSLSGTTTVAFF
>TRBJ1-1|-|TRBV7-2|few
TGTGCCAGCAGCTTAGCTCTGGATTTAGACACTGAAGCTTTCTTT
CASSLALDLDTEAFF
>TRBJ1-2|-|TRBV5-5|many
TGTGCCAGCAGCTTTACGTCCTCTAACTATGGCTACACCTTC
CASSFTSSNYGYTF
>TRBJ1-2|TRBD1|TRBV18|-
TGTGCCAGCTCACCAACAGGGGGCGATAATGGCTACACCTTC
CASSPTGGDNGYTF
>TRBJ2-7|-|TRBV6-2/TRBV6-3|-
TGTGCCAGCAGTTACCTTGACAGAGACGAGCAGTACTTC
CASSYLDRDEQYF
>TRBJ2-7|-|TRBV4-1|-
TGCGCCAGCAGCCAAGACCGGGGGTTGGGGCAGTACTTC
CASSQDRGLGQYF
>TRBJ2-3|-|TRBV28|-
TGTGCCAGCAGTTCCTTATACTTAACAGGAACTAGCACAGATACGCAGTATTTT
CASSSLYLTGTSTDTQYF
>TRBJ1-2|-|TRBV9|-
TGTGCCAGCAGCTTCGTTGTGGGCTATGGCTACACCTTC
CASSFVVGYGYTF
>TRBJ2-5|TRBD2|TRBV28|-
TGTGCCAGCAGTTTGATTACTAGCGGGATGGAGACCCAGTACTTC
CASSLITSGMETQYF
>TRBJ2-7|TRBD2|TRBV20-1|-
TGCAGTGTTAGTAGCGGGAGGATCTCCTACGAGCAGTACTTC
CSVSSGRISYEQYF
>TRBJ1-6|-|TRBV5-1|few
TGCGCCAGCAGCTCCGACGGACGGAGTAATTCACCCCTCCACTTT
CASSSDGRSNSPLHF
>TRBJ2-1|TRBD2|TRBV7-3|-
TGTGCCAGCAGCTTTGCTAGCGGGGACTATGAGCAGTTCTTC
CASSFASGDYEQFF
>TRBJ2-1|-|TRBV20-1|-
TGCAGTGCACCCCGGGACTTCTTCTACAATGAGCAGTTCTTC
CSAPRDFFYNEQFF
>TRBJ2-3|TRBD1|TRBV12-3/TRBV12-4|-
TGTGCCAGCAGCCCTAACAGGGGATTGGACACAGATACGCAGTATTTT
CASSPNRGLDTDTQYF
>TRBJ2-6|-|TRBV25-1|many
TGTGCCAGCAGTGAAGGGGGCAACTCTGGGGCCAACGTCCTGACTTTC
CASSEGGNSGANVLTF
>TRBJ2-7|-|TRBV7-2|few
TGTGCCAGCAGTCATAGTTTCTACGAGCAGTACTTC
CASSHSFYEQYF
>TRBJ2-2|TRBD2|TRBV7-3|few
TGTGCCAGCAGCCCGTTGGGACTAGCGGGAGCGAACACCGGGGAGCTGTTTTTT
CASSPLGLAGANTGELFF
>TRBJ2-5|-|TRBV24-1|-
TGTGCCGCCAGTGTCAGGGGACGTCTGTACTTC
CAASVRGRLYF
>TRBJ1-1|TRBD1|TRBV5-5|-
TGTGCCAGCAGCTTCCGGGACAGGGGGCAGGGAACTGAAGCTTTCTTT
CASSFRDRGQGTEAFF
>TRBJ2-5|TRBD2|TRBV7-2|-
TGTGCCAGCAGCTTCACTGGGACTAGCGGGGGGTGGGAGACCCAGTACTTC
CASSFTGTSGGWETQYF
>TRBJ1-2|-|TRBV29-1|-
TGCAGCGTTAGGAGCTATGGCTACACCTTC
CSVRSYGYTF
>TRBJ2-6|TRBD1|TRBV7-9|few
TGTGCCAGCAGCTTGGGACAGGCGACCCTCTCCTCTGGGGCCAACGTCCTGACTTTC
CASSLGQATLSSGANVLTF
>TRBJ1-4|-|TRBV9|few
TGTGCCAGCAGCGAGGGGCGTGGGGTGATTATGGAAAAACTGTTTTTT
CASSEGRGVIMEKLFF
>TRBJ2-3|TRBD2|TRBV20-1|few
TGCAGTGCTAGCGGGCGGGAGAGAGGAGATACGCAGTATTTT
CSASGRERGDTQYF